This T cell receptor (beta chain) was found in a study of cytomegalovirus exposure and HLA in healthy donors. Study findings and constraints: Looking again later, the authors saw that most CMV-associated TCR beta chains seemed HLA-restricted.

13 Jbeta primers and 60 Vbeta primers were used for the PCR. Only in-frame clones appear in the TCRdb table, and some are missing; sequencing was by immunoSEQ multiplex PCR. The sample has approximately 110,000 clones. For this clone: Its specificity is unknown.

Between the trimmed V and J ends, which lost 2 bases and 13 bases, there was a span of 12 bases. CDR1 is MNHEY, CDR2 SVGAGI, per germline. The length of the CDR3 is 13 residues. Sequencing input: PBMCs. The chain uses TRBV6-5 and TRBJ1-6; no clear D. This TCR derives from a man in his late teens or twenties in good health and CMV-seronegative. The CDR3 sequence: CASSYTSTVPLHF. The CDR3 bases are TGTGCCAGCAGTTACACCTCAACGGTTCCCCTCCACTTT.